Below are 26 T cell receptor beta chains sequenced from a single sample in a study of T-cell reconstitution after alpha-beta-depleted transplantation in children. Unique molecular identifiers were used in preparing the TCRbeta library. One entry per CDR3 protein, called by TCRdb with MiXCR from the PCR reads. The top ten clones hold 0.79% of a sample with around 700,000 distinct CDR3 sequences, around 12% of them seen once. This sample comprised PBMCs, obtained before TCRalphabeta/CD19-depleted stem cell transplant. All receptors derive from a girl aged 2 to 10 with congenital amegakaryocytic thrombocytopenia, due to receive a stem cell transplant.

As concerns this clonotype: A far larger clone is one base from this, pointing to a likely read error. J is TRBJ2-1 and V is TRBV7-9; D remains unclear. The germline V gene has CDR1 SEHNR and CDR2 FQNEAQ (reference sequence). The CDR3 contains 15 residues. Trimming left V 1 base short and J 2 bases short, with 9 bases between. The CDR3, as DNA: TGTGCCAGCAGCTTAGGGACGGGTCCCTACAATGAGCAGTTCTTC. Translated: CASSLGTGPYNEQFF. Supplemented by reference TRBV7-9 and TRBJ2-1, the full variable domain reads DTGVSQNPRHKITKRGQNVTFRCDPISEHNRLYWYRQTLGQGPEFLTYFQNEAQLEKSRLLSDRFSAERPKGSFSTLEIQRTEQGDSAMYLCASSLGTGPYNEQFFGPGTRLTVL.

The chain is built from TRBV7-6 and TRBJ2-3; D ambiguous. Trimming stripped 2 bases from V and 8 bases from J, with 11 bases between. This CDR3 region has 13 residues. Germline V gene sequence: CDR1 SGHVS, CDR2 FNYEAQ. CDR3 amino acids: CASSLSQHGTQYF. CDR3 nucleotides: TGTGCCAGCAGCTTATCTCAGCATGGTACGCAGTATTTT.

This clonotype was picked up a small number of times. The chain is built from TRBV29-1 and TRBJ1-2; D perhaps matches TRBD1 (5 bases). CDR3 length: 13 residues. V gave up 5 bases and J gave up 1 base, with 11 bases separating them. Germline loops: CDR1 SQVTM, CDR2 ANQGSEA. CDR3 region: CSVLQEDNYGYTF. CDR3 DNA: TGCAGCGTTCTACAGGAGGATAACTATGGCTACACCTTC. The full variable domain, completed using reference TRBV29-1 and TRBJ1-2, is SAVISQKPSRDICQRGTSLTIQCQVDSQVTMMFWYRQQPGQSLTLIATANQGSEATYESGFVIDKFPISRPNLTFSTLTVSNMSPEDSSIYLCSVLQEDNYGYTFGSGTRLTVV.

The chain uses TRBV7-8 and TRBJ2-3, with 8 bases aligning to TRBD2. Per germline, CDR1 SGHVS and CDR2 FQNEAQ. V trimming: 5 bases; J trimming: 3 bases; junction bases outside the gene matches: 7. The CDR3 runs 15 residues. The CDR3 sequence is CASSAAGASTDTQYF. DNA of the CDR3: TGTGCCAGCAGCGCAGCGGGAGCATCAACAGATACGCAGTATTTT.

The chain has TRBV12-3 or TRBV12-4 and TRBJ1-4; D remains ambiguous. V lost 5 bases, J lost 7 bases, and 14 bases lay in between. The CDR3 length is 14 residues. The CDR3 here is CASSRTLGTEKLFF. Written as DNA, the CDR3 is TGTGCCAGCAGTAGGACCCTAGGTACTGAAAAACTGTTTTTT.

This clonotype was seen many times. The rearrangement uses TRBV20-1 and TRBJ2-4; 15 positions agree with TRBD2. V dropped 0 bases and J dropped 7; count of bases not matched to a gene: 1. The CDR3 runs 15 residues. The germline gives CDR1 DFQATT, CDR2 SNEGSKA (reference sequence). For the CDR3, the DNA is TGCAGTGCTAGAGATGGGACTAGCGGGAGGAACATTCAGTACTTC. This encodes CSARDGTSGRNIQYF.

This clonotype was seen many times. The V call is TRBV20-1, the J call TRBJ2-1; D ambiguous. The CDR3 length is 14 residues. Germline CDR1 reads DFQATT; CDR2 reads SNEGSKA (reference sequence). The ends were cut back, 3 bases at V and 7 bases at J, with 16 bases in the middle. CDR3: CSASNGPMINEQFF. The CDR3 DNA sequence: TGCAGTGCTAGTAATGGCCCGATGATAAATGAGCAGTTCTTC.

This clonotype appeared many times. This chain connects TRBV27 to TRBJ2-5; D gene unclear. V was shortened by 4 bases and J by 7 bases, with 7 bases between the two germline ends. The CDR3 extends over 11 amino acids. The germline CDR1 and CDR2 sequences are MNHEY and SMNVEV (reference sequence). The CDR3 DNA is TGTGCCAGCAGTTATCAACGGACCCAGTACTTC. Translated: CASSYQRTQYF.

This clonotype was counted many times. The rearrangement joins TRBV20-1 to TRBJ2-2; a possible D gene is TRBD2 (6 bases). The CDR3 runs to 15 residues. With 5 bases removed from V and 1 base from J, the gap between germline ends came to 14 bases. The V gene's germline CDR1 is DFQATT and CDR2 SNEGSKA (reference sequence). The CDR3 DNA is TGCAGTGCTTCGGGACTTCCATTGAACACCGGGGAGCTGTTTTTT. It specifies CSASGLPLNTGELFF.

This clonotype was counted ten times or more. This chain's CDR3 is CSVEETGIGDEQFF. The CDR3 DNA reads TGCAGCGTTGAAGAAACAGGGATCGGCGATGAGCAGTTCTTC. This chain connects TRBV29-1 to TRBJ2-1, with D tentatively TRBD1 (6 bases). The germline gives CDR1 SQVTM, CDR2 ANQGSEA. The ends were cut back, 0 bases at V and 8 bases at J, with 14 bases in the middle. CDR3 length: 14 residues.

The sample holds many counts of this clonotype. This chain links TRBV6-5 with TRBJ2-5, with 11 bases fitting TRBD2. The CDR3 is 12 residues long. Germline CDR1 is MNHEY and CDR2 is SVGAGI. Trimming cost V 10 bases and J 5 bases; bases outside gene matches: 3. The CDR3, as DNA: TGTGCCACCCTAGCGGGAGGCGAGACCCAGTACTTC. Translation gives CATLAGGETQYF.

This clonotype was detected many times. This rearrangement joins TRBV15 to TRBJ1-1, with D possibly being TRBD1 (5 bases). Germline V gives CDR1 LNHNV, CDR2 YYDKDF (reference sequence). V lost 0 bases and J lost 1, with 9 bases in between. This CDR3 region has 15 residues. The chain's CDR3 is CATSRDWGKNTEAFF. CDR3 nucleotide sequence: TGTGCCACCAGCAGAGATTGGGGGAAGAACACTGAAGCTTTCTTT.

The chain employs TRBV7-2 and TRBJ1-4; D is unresolved. CDR3 size: 14 residues. Per germline, CDR1 SGHTA and CDR2 FQGNSA. With 1 base removed from V and 3 bases from J, the gap between germline ends came to 6 bases. CDR3 sequence: CASSLGVANEKLFF. The CDR3 nucleotides are TGTGCCAGCAGCTTAGGGGTCGCTAATGAAAAACTGTTTTTT.

In this sample, this clonotype turned up many times. The chain uses TRBV12-3 or TRBV12-4 and TRBJ2-1, with 10 bases lining up with TRBD2. The CDR3 totals 14 residues. The ends lost 8 bases at V and 7 bases at J; junction bases unmatched: 8. The CDR3 is CASSVTSGTNEQFF. CDR3 DNA: TGTGCCAGCTCTGTAACTAGCGGGACTAATGAGCAGTTCTTC.

V is TRBV4-1 and J is TRBJ2-5; 8 bases are shared with TRBD2. After removal of 0 bases from V and 5 bases from J, the junction contained 11 bases not matched to a gene. From germline, CDR1 is MGHRA and CDR2 YSYEKL. There are 17 residues in the CDR3. CDR3 protein: CASSQDGRAGVLETQYF. CDR3 nucleotide sequence: TGCGCCAGCAGCCAAGACGGGAGGGCCGGAGTCCTGGAGACCCAGTACTTC.

This clonotype was counted only a few times. The J gene is TRBJ2-4, the V gene TRBV27, with 14 bases aligning to TRBD2. The CDR3 extends over 18 amino acids. With V trimmed by 10 bases and J by 3 bases, 14 bases remained unmatched. Germline assignment: CDR1 MNHEY and CDR2 SMNVEV (reference sequence). The CDR3 region has the DNA TGTGCCAAACACTGGGGGACTAGCGGGAGTTCGGGCAAAAACATTCAGTACTTC. The encoded protein is CAKHWGTSGSSGKNIQYF.

This clonotype showed up many times. At one boundary the junction diverges from the germline segment, which might be a read error. This chain joins TRBV12-3 or TRBV12-4 and TRBJ2-1, with 7 bases lining up with TRBD1. The CDR3 totals 11 residues. CDR3 sequence reads: CASSSQGIHTF. DNA for the CDR3: TGTGCCAGCAGTTCACAGGGGATCCACACGTTC.

There are a few counts of this clonotype. The V gene is TRBV4-1, the J gene TRBJ1-4; D call uncertain. Germline CDR1 reads MGHRA; CDR2 reads YSYEKL. The length of the CDR3 is 13 residues. V lost 6 bases and J 7 bases, leaving 12 bases between the germline ends. The DNA of the CDR3 is TGCGCCAGCAGAGACGTGGAGGGTGAAAAACTGTTTTTT. Protein sequence: CASRDVEGEKLFF.

This clonotype was picked up many times. This chain joins TRBV12-3 or TRBV12-4 and TRBJ2-1; D is undetermined. The CDR3 totals 15 residues. Trimming cost V 1 base and J 0 bases, with 7 bases left between them. This CDR3 reads CASSLDIGSYNEQFF. Written as DNA, the CDR3 is TGTGCCAGCAGTTTAGACATCGGCTCCTACAATGAGCAGTTCTTC.

The V call is TRBV28, the J call TRBJ2-3, with D unclear. V gave up 6 bases and J gave up 2 bases, with 9 bases separating them. The CDR3 has 13 amino acids. Germline CDR1 MDHEN, CDR2 SYDVKM. In nucleotides, the CDR3 is TGTGCCAGCAGCCGCTCGGTCACAGATACGCAGTATTTT. Its translation is CASSRSVTDTQYF.

The chain couples TRBV5-1 to TRBJ2-1; 11 bases are a match to TRBD2. The CDR3 is 21 residues long. After removal of 2 bases from V and 0 bases from J, the junction contained 16 bases not matched to a gene. Germline CDR1 reads SGHRS; CDR2 reads YFSETQ. The CDR3 region is CASSFLGLLTSGDSSYNEQFF. DNA for the CDR3: TGCGCCAGCAGCTTTCTGGGACTGTTGACTAGCGGGGACAGCTCCTACAATGAGCAGTTCTTC.

This clonotype was recorded at least ten times. J is TRBJ2-5 and V is TRBV12-3 or TRBV12-4; D unclear. The CDR3 has 13 amino acids. V dropped 5 bases and J dropped 5 bases, with 12 bases sitting between them. Here the CDR3 reads CASSRIYGETQYF. The DNA of the CDR3 is TGTGCCAGCAGTCGGATTTATGGGGAGACCCAGTACTTC.

This clonotype was found many times. The chain links TRBV20-1 to TRBJ2-7; D is possibly TRBD2 (6 bases). CDR1 and CDR2 from the germline V gene are DFQATT and SNEGSKA (reference sequence). The V end was cut by 5 bases, the J end by 1 base, with 12 bases between. This CDR3 contains 13 residues. The CDR3 sequence: CSASETRSYEQYF. CDR3 DNA sequence: TGCAGTGCTTCGGAGACTAGATCCTACGAGCAGTACTTC.

The sample holds many counts of this clonotype. V and J are TRBV5-1 and TRBJ2-1; no reliable D call. The germline V and J ends were trimmed by 1 base and 1 base, with 6 bases remaining between them. The CDR3 has 14 residues. Per the germline V gene, CDR1 is SGHRS and CDR2 is YFSETQ. The CDR3 sequence is CASSLTFSYNEQFF. The CDR3 DNA reads as TGCGCCAGCAGCTTGACCTTTTCCTACAATGAGCAGTTCTTC.

This clonotype was found many times. This rearrangement joins TRBV20-1 to TRBJ1-1; maybe TRBD1 (6 bases). Germline CDR1 reads DFQATT; CDR2 reads SNEGSKA (reference sequence). The CDR3 extends over 15 amino acids. V was shortened by 0 bases and J by 0 bases, with 11 bases between the two germline ends. DNA of the CDR3: TGCAGTGCTAGAGACGGAACAGGGATGAACACTGAAGCTTTCTTT. Its protein is CSARDGTGMNTEAFF.

This clonotype showed up many times. The V and J genes are TRBV5-6 and TRBJ2-5; D is unresolved. Germline CDR1 and CDR2: SGHDT and YYEEEE. Trimming left V 8 bases short and J 5 bases short, with 7 bases between. The CDR3 has 10 residues. CDR3 nucleotide sequence: TGTGCCAGTATGGAGGAGACCCAGTACTTC. Translating it yields CASMEETQYF. Full variable domain (missing parts from reference TRBV5-6 and TRBJ2-5): DAGVTQSPTHLIKTRGQQVTLRCSPKSGHDTVSWYQQALGQGPQFIFQYYEEEERQRGNFPDRFSGHQFPNYSSELNVNALLLGDSALYLCASMEETQYFGPGTRLLVL.